Presented here are 9 T cell receptor beta chains from one specimen sequenced in a study of blood T cell repertoires in COVID-19. Generated by immunoSEQ multiplex PCR, the TCRdb table keeps only in-frame clones and is missing some. The repertoire includes 300,000 to 350,000 clones, over 75% of them detected once, and about 5% sits in the top ten. The sequenced sample was PBMCs or T cells enriched from blood (not recorded which). The receptor source for this set is a man under 40 who had recovered from COVID-19.

The chain combines TRBV25-1 with TRBJ2-5, with 9 bases aligning to TRBD1. Germline-derived CDR1 and CDR2 are MGHDK and SYGVNS. The CDR3 totals 15 residues. After removal of 2 bases from V and 5 bases from J, the junction contained 6 bases not matched to a gene. The CDR3 spells CASSEGDRGSETQYF. CDR3 sequence (DNA): TGTGCCAGCAGTGAAGGCGACAGGGGGTCGGAGACCCAGTACTTC.

CDR3 protein: CASRDRLDYEQYF. The CDR3, as DNA: TGTGCCAGTAGGGACAGGCTTGACTACGAGCAGTACTTC. The chain employs TRBV19 and TRBJ2-7; 7 nucleotides agree with TRBD1. CDR3 length: 13 amino acids. V lost 6 bases and J lost 3; bases outside the gene matches: 5. CDR1 and CDR2 (germline): LNHDA, SQIVND (reference sequence).

The CDR3 DNA sequence: TGTGCCAGCGAGGGACAGGTCTCCACTGAAGCTTTCTTT. Residues: CASEGQVSTEAFF. The V call is TRBV6-5, the J call TRBJ1-1; 8 positions agree with TRBD1. Germline lookup yields CDR1 MNHEY and CDR2 SVGAGI. The junction had 6 bases not matched to a gene; V was cut back by 8 bases and J by 4 bases. The CDR3 contains 13 residues.

This chain joins TRBV3-1 (or the pseudogene TRBV3-2) and TRBJ2-7; 9 nucleotides agree with TRBD2. This CDR3 spans 16 amino acids. Per germline, CDR1 LGHDT and CDR2 YNNKEL (reference sequence). V lost 3 bases to trimming and J lost 2 bases; unmatched junction nucleotides: 8. The DNA of the CDR3 is TGTGCCAGCAGCCAGTTAGGACTAGCGACGACCTACGAGCAGTACTTC. Translating gives CASSQLGLATTYEQYF.

This chain connects TRBV7-2 to TRBJ2-5, with D perhaps TRBD1 (5 bases). Germline loops: CDR1 SGHTA, CDR2 FQGNSA. V was trimmed by 5 bases and J by 0 bases, leaving 13 bases between them. The CDR3 totals 15 residues. The CDR3 DNA reads TGTGCCAGCAGCCAGGACAATTCGTACCAAGAGACCCAGTACTTC. Residues: CASSQDNSYQETQYF. The variable domain in full, completed from reference TRBV7-2 and TRBJ2-5, reads GAGVSQSPSNKVTEKGKDVELRCDPISGHTALYWYRQSLGQGLEFLIYFQGNSAPDKSGLPSDRFSAERTGGSVSTLTIQRTQQEDSAVYLCASSQDNSYQETQYFGPGTRLLVL.

This chain uses TRBV6-5 with TRBJ1-1; perhaps TRBD1 as D (6 bases). The CDR3 length is 15 residues. Germline V CDR1 and CDR2: MNHEY, SVGAGI. The V gene lost 0 bases and the J gene lost 0 bases, with 8 bases spanning the gap. CDR3 residues: CASSYSRQVNTEAFF. CDR3 sequence (DNA): TGTGCCAGCAGTTACTCGAGACAGGTGAACACTGAAGCTTTCTTT.

J is TRBJ2-3 and V is TRBV4-2; D is unresolved. The V end was cut by 0 bases, the J end by 5 bases, with 9 bases between. Germline V gives CDR1 LGHNA, CDR2 YNFKEQ. The CDR3 is 14 residues long. CDR3 protein: CASSQEMARDTQYF. CDR3 coding DNA: TGTGCCAGCAGCCAAGAAATGGCCAGAGATACGCAGTATTTT.

V and J are TRBV7-3 and TRBJ2-3; D gene ambiguous. With 5 bases removed from V and 0 bases from J, the gap between germline ends came to 9 bases. Per germline, CDR1 SGHTA and CDR2 FQGTGA. The CDR3 is 14 residues long. CDR3 loop: CASSHGGSTDTQYF. The CDR3 DNA sequence: TGTGCCAGCAGCCATGGCGGTAGCACAGATACGCAGTATTTT.

This clone has a single count. V is TRBV27 and J is TRBJ2-1; 9 bases align to TRBD2. The trim removed 2 bases at V and 4 bases at J, leaving 3 bases unmatched. This CDR3 has 15 amino acids. CDR1 and CDR2 from the germline V gene are MNHEY and SMNVEV (reference sequence). CDR3 nucleotides: TGTGCCAGCAGTTTAAGGCTAGCGGGGTACAATGAGCAGTTCTTC. This translates into CASSLRLAGYNEQFF.